A single sample gave rise to the 27 T cell receptor beta chains below, sequenced in a study of blood T cell repertoires in COVID-19. Assay used: immunoSEQ multiplex PCR; TCRdb lists only in-frame clones, some missing. The sample lists a few hundred thousand clones, roughly 77% occurring once. The material sequenced was peripheral blood. The receptor set was obtained from a woman at least 80 years old with acute or convalescent COVID-19.

This clone was seen at least ten times. V is TRBV30 and J is TRBJ2-1, with D possibly matching TRBD2 (5 bases). Trimming stripped 3 bases from V and 3 bases from J, with 15 bases between. Germline loops: CDR1 GTSNPN, CDR2 SVGIG (reference sequence). This CDR3 spans 15 amino acids. The DNA for the CDR3 is TGTGCCTGGAGACCATCGGGAAATTTCTACAATGAGCAGTTCTTC. Its translation: CAWRPSGNFYNEQFF.

The genes are TRBV5-4 and TRBJ2-7; 8 bases are a match to TRBD1. The CDR3 spans 12 residues. The germline V gene has CDR1 SGHNT and CDR2 YYREEE (reference sequence). V shed 4 bases, J shed 4 bases, and the junction held 1 base outside the gene matches. CDR3 sequence: CASSRTGYEQYF. DNA of the CDR3: TGTGCCAGCAGCCGGACAGGGTACGAGCAGTACTTC.

This chain joins TRBV10-3 and TRBJ2-1, with 8 bases identical to TRBD2. Looked up from germline, CDR1 is ENHRY and CDR2 is SYGVKD. The ends lost 7 bases at V and 4 bases at J; junction bases unmatched: 6. The CDR3 loop spans 14 amino acids. CDR3 protein: CAIKRASGYNEQFF. DNA for the CDR3: TGTGCCATCAAACGGGCTAGCGGGTACAATGAGCAGTTCTTC.

This clone was picked up a small number of times. This rearrangement joins TRBV4-1 to TRBJ1-2; D not certain. The CDR3 spans 14 residues. Trimming pared 1 base from V and 5 bases from J, leaving 11 bases between. Germline V gene lookup returns CDR1 MGHRA and CDR2 YSYEKL. CDR3 coding DNA: TGCGCCAGCAGCCAAGGTCTACGAGGATATGGCTACACCTTC. Amino acids: CASSQGLRGYGYTF.

The rearrangement uses TRBV9 and TRBJ1-1; the D gene is possibly TRBD1 (5 bases). The CDR3 extends over 14 amino acids. V was trimmed by 0 bases and J by 1 base, leaving 7 bases between them. CDR1 SGDLS and CDR2 YYNGEE come from the germline V gene. CDR3 DNA sequence: TGTGCCAGCAGCGTAGAGGGGAAGAACACTGAAGCTTTCTTT. This sequence encodes CASSVEGKNTEAFF.

V usage is TRBV20-1 and J usage is TRBJ2-1; the match to TRBD2 covers 9 bases. Trimming removed 3 bases from V and 5 bases from J; junction bases left unmatched: 8. Germline V CDR1 and CDR2: DFQATT, SNEGSKA (reference sequence). The CDR3 covers 15 residues. CDR3: CSASNEAGGDNEQFF. CDR3 in DNA: TGCAGTGCTAGTAACGAAGCGGGGGGCGACAATGAGCAGTTCTTC.

This chain joins TRBV4-1 and TRBJ2-1, with a possible D match to TRBD2 (6 bases). Deletions cut 0 bases from V and 12 bases from J, with 15 bases between. The CDR3 covers 14 residues. CDR1 is MGHRA, CDR2 YSYEKL, per germline. This CDR3 is CASSQDGGMWGQFF. The CDR3 nucleotides read TGCGCCAGCAGCCAAGATGGGGGGATGTGGGGGCAGTTCTTC.

CDR3 protein: CASSPQRGKNTEAFF. Here the CDR3 DNA reads TGTGCCAGCAGCCCCCAACGAGGGAAGAACACTGAAGCTTTCTTT. This chain uses TRBV7-9 with TRBJ1-1; D is unclear. The CDR3 runs to 15 residues. Germline loops: CDR1 SEHNR, CDR2 FQNEAQ (reference sequence). V lost 5 bases to trimming and J lost 1 base, with 14 bases between them.

The genes are TRBV27 and TRBJ2-5; 10 bases align to TRBD2. V was clipped by 2 bases and J by 1 base; unmatched bases: 1. There are 15 residues in the CDR3. Germline CDR1 and CDR2: MNHEY and SMNVEV (reference sequence). CDR3 coding DNA: TGTGCCAGCAGTTTAGAGCGGGGGGGCCAAGAGACCCAGTACTTC. Amino acids: CASSLERGGQETQYF.

This clone was seen a few times. This chain connects TRBV27 to TRBJ1-1; TRBD1 aligns across 9 bases. The CDR3 loop spans 14 amino acids. V shed 7 bases and J 4 bases; nucleotides not matched to a gene: 7. Germline values: CDR1 MNHEY, CDR2 SMNVEV (reference sequence). The CDR3 spells CASIKQGAVTEAFF. The CDR3 nucleotides read TGTGCCAGCATAAAACAGGGGGCGGTCACTGAAGCTTTCTTT.

This clone was recorded only once. V usage is TRBV11-1 and J usage is TRBJ2-2; 8 bases are shared with TRBD1. The CDR3 loop spans 15 amino acids. Germline values: CDR1 SGHAT, CDR2 FQDESV (reference sequence). The V and J ends lost 5 bases and 1 base, in that order; junction bases with no gene match: 3. CDR3 bases: TGTGCCAGCAGCACCGGGACAGGGAACACCGGGGAGCTGTTTTTT. Protein product: CASSTGTGNTGELFF.

This clone was found a few times. The V call is TRBV27, the J call TRBJ2-7; perhaps TRBD1 as D (6 bases). The CDR3 spans 16 residues. Germline assignment: CDR1 MNHEY and CDR2 SMNVEV (reference sequence). V lost 6 bases and J lost 2, with 20 bases in between. The CDR3 region is CASSRGQGGATYEQYF. CDR3 in DNA: TGTGCCAGCAGCCGAGGGCAAGGGGGAGCAACCTACGAGCAGTACTTC.

The V call is TRBV10-3, the J call TRBJ2-3; D perhaps matches TRBD2 (6 bases). The CDR3 spans 13 residues. CDR1 is ENHRY and CDR2 is SYGVKD in the germline V gene. With 8 bases removed from V and 6 bases from J, the gap between germline ends came to 15 bases. The CDR3 DNA is TGTGCCATCTGCAATTTGGCGGGGGATACGCAGTATTTT. It encodes CAICNLAGDTQYF.

This clone has only a few counts. The chain couples TRBV7-2 to TRBJ1-6; no firm D call. This CDR3 contains 14 residues. Trimming shortened V by 6 bases and J by 9 bases, and 15 bases separated the two germline ends. Germline V gives CDR1 SGHTA, CDR2 FQGNSA. The CDR3 region is CASSRYGSVSPLHF. DNA for the CDR3: TGTGCCAGCAGTCGATATGGGAGCGTTTCACCCCTCCACTTT.

The rearrangement uses TRBV7-2 and TRBJ2-7, with TRBD2 as a possible D gene (7 bases). Trimming removed 4 bases at V and 2 bases at J, with 18 bases between. Looked up from germline, CDR1 is SGHTA and CDR2 is FQGNSA. This CDR3 has 16 amino acids. CDR3: CASSYRGGGLAYEQYF. The CDR3 DNA is TGTGCCAGCAGCTATAGGGGCGGGGGCCTCGCCTACGAGCAGTACTTC.

The V call is TRBV5-5, the J call TRBJ1-2; 7 bases agree with TRBD1. Germline CDR1 SGHKS, CDR2 YYEKEE (reference sequence). The trim removed 3 bases at V and 5 bases at J, leaving 10 bases unmatched. The CDR3 is 15 residues long. CDR3 in DNA: TGTGCCAGCAGCTCTGGTGGGGGACAGTATTATGGCTACACCTTC. As protein: CASSSGGGQYYGYTF.

This chain connects TRBV9 to TRBJ2-1; 10 bases map to TRBD2. Germline CDR1 and CDR2: SGDLS and YYNGEE. The V gene end was trimmed by 3 bases and the J gene end by 3 bases; junction bases not matched to a gene: 6. The CDR3 extends over 16 amino acids. Here the CDR3 reads CASSAEAGGHYNEQFF. In DNA form, the CDR3 reads TGTGCCAGCAGCGCCGAAGCGGGGGGGCACTACAATGAGCAGTTCTTC.

The V call is TRBV2, the J call TRBJ1-2; D not resolved. The CDR3 loop spans 18 amino acids. Per germline, CDR1 SNHLY and CDR2 FYNNEI. Trimming cost V 6 bases and J 5 bases, with 28 bases left between them. CDR3 nucleotide sequence: TGTGCCAGCAGGGCGGTATTTGGCGGCGACGGTGTTCCGTATGGCTACACCTTC. This encodes CASRAVFGGDGVPYGYTF.

The V call is TRBV7-8, the J call TRBJ2-5; no definite D call. Germline CDR1 and CDR2: SGHVS and FQNEAQ. The V gene lost 2 bases and the J gene lost 0 bases, with 10 bases spanning the gap. The CDR3 is made up of 15 amino acids. CDR3 sequence (DNA): TGTGCCAGCAGCTTACTCGGGTGGTACCAAGAGACCCAGTACTTC. Its translation is CASSLLGWYQETQYF.

The table lists this clone with a few counts. The chain carries TRBV4-1 and TRBJ1-6, with D possibly TRBD1 on 5 matching bases. Trimming pared 4 bases from V and 10 bases from J, leaving 17 bases between. The V gene's germline CDR1 is MGHRA and CDR2 YSYEKL. This CDR3 is built from 15 residues. The chain's CDR3 is CASSRTGSGLSPLHF. In nucleotides, the CDR3 is TGCGCCAGCAGCCGAACTGGTTCAGGGCTATCACCCCTCCACTTT.

The CDR3 nucleotides read TGCGCCAGCAGCCAAGGGACGGCGAGGGCCTACAATGAGCAGTTCTTC. Translating gives CASSQGTARAYNEQFF. The V and J genes are TRBV4-1 and TRBJ2-1; tentative D call: TRBD2 (5 bases). The length of the CDR3 is 16 residues. Germline V gene data show CDR1 as MGHRA and CDR2 as YSYEKL. The V end lost 1 base, the J end lost 2 bases, and 12 bases lay between the germline ends.

The chain is built from TRBV6-5 and TRBJ1-3; D uncertain. The CDR3 is 12 amino acids. Deletions cut 8 bases from V and 0 bases from J, with 5 bases between. Per the germline V gene, CDR1 is MNHEY and CDR2 is SVGAGI. In nucleotides, the CDR3 is TGTGCCAGCCGTAACTCTGGAAACACCATATATTTT. This translates into CASRNSGNTIYF.

The DNA of the CDR3 is TGTGCCAGCAGCCAGACCCCGGACAGGCAGTACTTC. Its translation: CASSQTPDRQYF. The chain recombines TRBV3-1 (or the pseudogene TRBV3-2) with TRBJ2-7, with TRBD1 as a possible D gene (6 bases). Germline V gives CDR1 LGHDT, CDR2 YNNKEL (reference sequence). The CDR3 has 12 residues. Between the trimmed V and J ends, which lost 3 bases and 9 bases, there was a span of 12 bases.

V and J are TRBV24-1 and TRBJ2-1; TRBD2 matches 16 bases. The germline V gene has CDR1 KGHDR and CDR2 SFDVKD. Trimming took 2 bases from V and 10 from J; bases not matched to a gene: 13. The CDR3 runs 19 residues. CDR3 sequence (DNA): TGTGCCACCAGTGATTCCGGGACTAGCGGGGGGGGTTCGATCAACGAGCAGTTCTTC. Protein: CATSDSGTSGGGSINEQFF.

The chain employs TRBV6-5 and TRBJ1-5; TRBD1 is a possible D gene (6 bases). The CDR3 length is 16 residues. Trimming left V 4 bases short and J 3 bases short, with 16 bases between. Germline V gene data show CDR1 as MNHEY and CDR2 as SVGAGI. The CDR3 DNA sequence: TGTGCCAGCAGTTCCTCAGGGTACAGGGCCAATCAGCCCCAGCATTTT. It yields the protein CASSSSGYRANQPQHF.

Ten or more counts support this clone. V is TRBV7-2 and J is TRBJ2-5, with a weak D call TRBD2 (6 bases). Trimming stripped 1 base from V and 2 bases from J, with 11 bases between. CDR3 size: 15 residues. Germline CDR1 SGHTA, CDR2 FQGNSA. The CDR3 loop is CASSLDMGGQETQYF. DNA for the CDR3: TGTGCCAGCAGCTTAGATATGGGGGGTCAAGAGACCCAGTACTTC.

V is TRBV18 and J is TRBJ1-1, with TRBD1 matching over 7 bases. With 3 bases clipped from V and 5 bases from J, the junction kept 21 bases outside the gene matches. Germline assignment: CDR1 KGHSH and CDR2 LQKENI. The CDR3 extends over 19 amino acids. CDR3 residues: CASSPQRLGQTFRGTEAFF. In DNA form, the CDR3 reads TGTGCCAGCTCACCGCAACGCTTGGGACAGACCTTTCGGGGAACTGAAGCTTTCTTT. The complete variable domain, with remaining parts taken from reference TRBV18 and TRBJ1-1, reads NAGVMQNPRHLVRRRGQEARLRCSPMKGHSHVYWYRQLPEEGLKFMVYLQKENIIDESGMPKERFSAEFPKEGPSILRIQQVVRGDSAAYFCASSPQRLGQTFRGTEAFFGQGTRLTVV.